This T cell receptor beta chain was captured by sequencing in a study of T cells in Graves' hyperthyroidism and ophthalmopathy. Thyroid ultrasound, orbital computed tomography, clinical symptoms, and serum thyroxine and TRAb underpinned diagnoses. There are 14 residues in the CDR3. The germline V gene encodes CDR1 SGHTA and CDR2 FQGNSA. V was pared by 3 bases and J by 5 bases, with 11 bases between. General study results and limits: Blood also held most thyroid clonotypes expanded beyond 0.001.

RNA transcripts were the template for amplifying TCR beta CDR3 regions. RT-PCR in the first round (using the HTBI primer set) targeted the TCR CDR3. TCRdb re-called the multiplex PCR reads with MiXCR, one entry per CDR3 protein. The table records 450,000 to 550,000 distinct CDR3 sequences, roughly 25% of them present only once. This clonotype was detected ten times or more. Its antigen is still unknown. The genes are TRBV7-2 and TRBJ1-3; D not resolved. The TCR comes from a woman in her twenties or thirties with Graves' ophthalmopathy. The source material was blood. CDR3 loop: CASSFNSVRNTIYF. CDR3 nucleotides: TGTGCCAGCAGCTTCAACTCTGTAAGAAACACCATATATTTT.